The sequence of this T cell receptor (beta chain) was determined in a study of cytomegalovirus exposure and HLA in healthy donors. Generated by immunoSEQ multiplex PCR, the TCRdb table keeps only in-frame clones and is missing some. The table includes about 150,000 clones, 70% to 90% detected once. The donors were part of the validation cohort, which consisted of approximately 110 subjects and was separate from the first cohort of 666 subjects. The receptor's source is a woman in her late teens or twenties in good health and CMV-seropositive. The sequencing input was PBMCs.

CDR3 DNA: TGTGCCAGCAGCGTTAAAGAGACCCAGTACTTC. Its protein product is CASSVKETQYF. The chain uses TRBV5-4 and TRBJ2-5, with unresolved D. Trimming removed 4 bases at V and 3 bases at J, with 4 bases between. The CDR3 runs to 11 residues. Germline V gene data show CDR1 as SGHNT and CDR2 as YYREEE (reference sequence). Full variable domain (rest looked up from reference TRBV5-4 and TRBJ2-5): ETGVTQSPTHLIKTRGQQVTLRCSSQSGHNTVSWYQQALGQGPQFIFQYYREEENGRGNFPPRFSGLQFPNYSSELNVNALELDDSALYLCASSVKETQYFGPGTRLLVL.